A single T cell receptor (beta chain) is shown here with its context. Its antigen remains unidentified. Base-call qualities are not available, and no considerably larger clone is one nucleotide away. This specimen belongs to a study of a mutant IDH1 vaccine in newly diagnosed glioma (TCRdb year 2021). About the study as a whole: Patients received eight vaccinations in weeks 1, 3, 5, 7, 11, 15, 19 and 23, corresponding to visits V03 through V10. Vaccination was initiated 4-6 weeks after radiotherapy alone, or concurrently with temozolomide cycles in the chemotherapy-containing groups. Of the 25 to 40 patients who were treated, about 62% were male and 37.5% were female, and the mean age was about 40 years. Before enrollment, patients had received standard therapy of radiotherapy alone, temozolomide alone, or radiochemotherapy with temozolomide; most received the combination. Peripheral blood was drawn at six visits: V03 (baseline), V05, V07, V10, V12 and V13. For exploratory analyses, some 24 treated patients had longitudinal TCRB deep sequencing done wherever samples were available.

The method was the immunoSEQ multiplex PCR assay. Following the manufacturer's protocol, the hsTCRB Kit was used to amplify rearranged TCR beta chain sequences. TCRB libraries were sequenced on an Illumina MiSeq. From the authors' description of their analysis: The kit vendor's proprietary platform handled demultiplexing, trimming and gene mapping. TCRdb's version of the immuneACCESS table is confined to in-frame rearrangements and falls short of the full clone set. An unresolved V gene accounts for under half of the shortfall where checked; the remainder is of unknown origin. The V and J calls and clone size were taken over from that table, and D and trimming were inferred from the DNA. The sample table contains over 9,000 clones; only one count was recorded for more than 75% of them. The ten largest clones capture 5% to 6.5% of the sample. On the study overall, not on this receptor specifically: Selection of PBMC samples for TCRB deep sequencing was based on availability. The authors noted that analyses of patient blood samples could not be reproduced because of sample limitations. Changes in the top peripheral T cell clonotypes picked up by TCRB sequencing did not appear to be linked to pseudoprogression. Vaccine-induced immune responses across multiple MHC alleles were detected in approximately 93% of patients.

Reading the label with the study, this specimen's time point is: week 5, during vaccination. Every vaccine dose consisted of 300 ug of a 20-mer mutant IDH1 peptide in Montanide, administered subcutaneously together with topical imiquimod. Newly diagnosed WHO grade 3 or 4 IDH1-mutant astrocytomas showing loss of nuclear ATRX were present in the donors. The samples were drawn from NOA16, a multicentre, single-arm, open-label phase I trial in Germany that tested a mutant IDH1 peptide vaccine in humans for the first time. The DNeasy Blood and Tissue Kit was used to extract genomic DNA from EDTA blood for TCRB sequencing. The sequence was obtained from a woman aged 40-49 years with glioma. Some clones in this sample may be carry-over from other donors' samples. The source material was PBMCs, sampled from a glioma patient whose treatment included an IDH1 peptide vaccine.

The DNA reads as follows: TGTGCCAGTAGTATAACCCGACCTAGCACCGGGGAGCTGTTTTTT. Translated, it gives CASSITRPSTGELFF. The rearranged chain carries TRBV19 and TRBJ2-2; the D gene is unclear. From the cysteine through the phenylalanine, the CDR3 covers 15 amino acids. The entry retains the CDR3 DNA only, 45 bases that are in frame from base 1. Taken from the germline V gene (reference sequence), the CDR1 and CDR2 loops are LNHDA and SQIVND. Deletion took 2 bases off V and 4 bases off J, with a span of 11 bases between the germline ends.